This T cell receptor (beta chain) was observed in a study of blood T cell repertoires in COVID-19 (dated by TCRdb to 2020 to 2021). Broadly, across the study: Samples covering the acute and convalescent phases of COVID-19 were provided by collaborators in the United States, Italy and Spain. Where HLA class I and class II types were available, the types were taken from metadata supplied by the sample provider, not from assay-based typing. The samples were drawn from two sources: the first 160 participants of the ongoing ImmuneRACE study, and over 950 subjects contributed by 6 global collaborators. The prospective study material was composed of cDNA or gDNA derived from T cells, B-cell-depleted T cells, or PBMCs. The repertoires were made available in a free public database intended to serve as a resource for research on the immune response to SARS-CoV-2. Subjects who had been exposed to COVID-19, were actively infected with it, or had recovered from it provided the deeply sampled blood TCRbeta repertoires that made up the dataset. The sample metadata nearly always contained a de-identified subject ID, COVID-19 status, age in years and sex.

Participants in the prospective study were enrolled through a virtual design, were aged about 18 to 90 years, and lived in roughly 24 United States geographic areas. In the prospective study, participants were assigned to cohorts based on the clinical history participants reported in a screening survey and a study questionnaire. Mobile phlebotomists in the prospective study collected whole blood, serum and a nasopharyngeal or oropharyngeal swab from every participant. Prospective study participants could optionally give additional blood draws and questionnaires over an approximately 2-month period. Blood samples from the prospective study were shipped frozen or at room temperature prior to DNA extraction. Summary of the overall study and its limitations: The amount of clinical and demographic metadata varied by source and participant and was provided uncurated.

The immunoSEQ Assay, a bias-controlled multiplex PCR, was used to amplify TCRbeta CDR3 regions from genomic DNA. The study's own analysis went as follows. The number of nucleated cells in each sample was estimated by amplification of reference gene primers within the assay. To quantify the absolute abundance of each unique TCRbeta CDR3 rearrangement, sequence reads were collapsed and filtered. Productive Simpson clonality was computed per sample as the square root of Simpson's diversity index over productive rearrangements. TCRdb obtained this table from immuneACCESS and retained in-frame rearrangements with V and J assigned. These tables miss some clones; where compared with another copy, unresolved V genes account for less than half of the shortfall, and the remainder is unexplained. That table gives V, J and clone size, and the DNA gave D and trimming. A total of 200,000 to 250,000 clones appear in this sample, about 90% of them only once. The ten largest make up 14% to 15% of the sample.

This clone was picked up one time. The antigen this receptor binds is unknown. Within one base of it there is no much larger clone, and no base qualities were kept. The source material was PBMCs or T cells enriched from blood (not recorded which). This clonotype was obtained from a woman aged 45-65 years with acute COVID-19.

The CDR3: CASSLGTSAGGYTF. The sequenced DNA is TGTGCCAGCAGTTTAGGGACATCGGCGGGCGGCTACACCTTC. The sequence joins TRBV27 to TRBJ1-2, and perhaps TRBD1 as D gene, on 6 matching bases. A distance of 15 bases separates the germline ends of V and J, which lose 2 bases and 8 bases respectively. The CDR3 runs 14 amino acids, cysteine and phenylalanine included. The sequence is cut down to CDR3 DNA, 42 bases in frame from base 1. Sequences MNHEY (CDR1) and SMNVEV (CDR2) are obtained from the germline V gene (reference sequence).